These 14 T cell receptor beta chains were sequenced from one sample in a study of CD8+CD57+ T cells in acquired aplastic anemia. CDR3 and TCR beta VDJ profiling relied on genomic DNA as the template. TCRdb independently ran MiXCR on the reads; one entry per CDR3 protein. The sample includes 150,000 to 200,000 distinct CDR3 sequences, approximately 48% of them seen just once. Sequenced patients had shown CD8+CD57+ cell expansion by flow cytometry. The sequenced material came from sorted CD4+, CD8+, or CD8+CD57+ T cells (not recorded which) from PBMCs. The receptors here all came from a human donor with aplastic anemia.

This clonotype was recorded many times. This sequence joins TRBV11-2 and TRBJ2-3, with no clear D. This CDR3 is 16 amino acids long. Trimming removed 1 base at V and 3 bases at J, with 14 bases between. CDR1 is SGHAT, CDR2 FQNNGV, per germline. CDR3 residues: CASSLGLERVTDTQYF. In DNA form, the CDR3 reads TGTGCCAGCAGCTTAGGGTTGGAAAGGGTTACAGATACGCAGTATTTT.

The chain carries TRBV2 and TRBJ1-5, with 7 bases matching TRBD1. Germline V gene sequence: CDR1 SNHLY, CDR2 FYNNEI. The CDR3 totals 14 residues. V lost 4 bases and J lost 3; bases outside the gene matches: 3. The CDR3 region is CASSATGDNQPQHF. The CDR3 DNA reads as TGTGCCAGCAGTGCTACAGGGGACAATCAGCCCCAGCATTTT.

The V gene is TRBV30, the J gene TRBJ2-5; D remains ambiguous. The CDR3 spans 13 residues. V was shortened by 3 bases and J by 5 bases, with 13 bases between the two germline ends. From germline, CDR1 is GTSNPN and CDR2 SVGIG (reference sequence). The CDR3 DNA is TGTGCCTGGAGATCTCGCCCGGAGGAGACCCAGTACTTC. Translating it yields CAWRSRPEETQYF.

This clonotype came up many times. The chain links TRBV4-1 to TRBJ1-5, with TRBD1 matching over 9 bases. Germline V gene data show CDR1 as MGHRA and CDR2 as YSYEKL. The CDR3 covers 19 residues. The V segment lost 0 bases and the J segment 2 bases; nucleotides outside the gene matches: 11. The CDR3 here is CASSQEGQGGQSGNQPQHF. CDR3 bases: TGCGCCAGCAGCCAAGAGGGACAGGGTGGTCAGTCGGGCAATCAGCCCCAGCATTTT.

Note on this clonotype: Germline is not matched at one junction end, which may reflect a read error. V and J are TRBV7-2 and TRBJ2-5; TRBD2 matches at 11 bases. The CDR3 runs 14 residues. Germline-derived CDR1 and CDR2 are SGHTA and FQGNSA. As DNA, the CDR3 is TGTGCCAGTAGCTCGACTAGCGGGACGGGGACCCAGTACTTC. Encoded protein: CASSSTSGTGTQYF.

This clonotype was seen repeatedly, ten times or more. CDR3 in DNA: TGTGCCAGCAGCTTATCGAATGAGCAGTTCTTC. Its translation: CASSLSNEQFF. The V call is TRBV7-2, the J call TRBJ2-1, with D unresolved. In germline, CDR1 is SGHTA, CDR2 FQGNSA. The CDR3 runs to 11 residues. The V gene lost 2 bases and the J gene lost 7 bases, with 3 bases spanning the gap.

This clonotype was detected many times. The J gene is TRBJ2-3, the V gene TRBV2; D is tentatively TRBD1 or TRBD2 (6 bases each). Germline CDR1 is SNHLY and CDR2 is FYNNEI. The CDR3 extends over 14 amino acids. Trimming removed 4 bases from V and 7 bases from J, with 15 bases in between. The CDR3 loop is CASSGNRGPYTQYF. CDR3 DNA: TGTGCCAGCAGTGGAAATCGGGGGCCATATACGCAGTATTTT.

This clonotype occurred a few times. The chain has TRBV30 and TRBJ1-3; D is unclear. Trimming cost V 2 bases and J 8 bases, with 7 bases left between them. CDR3 size: 11 residues. Germline V lookup: CDR1 GTSNPN, CDR2 SVGIG (reference sequence). This chain's CDR3 is CAWSYSDTIYF. Here the CDR3 DNA reads TGTGCCTGGAGTTATTCGGACACCATATATTTT.

This clonotype appeared a few times. The genes are TRBV15 and TRBJ2-7, with D maybe TRBD2 (5 bases). This CDR3 is 14 amino acids long. Germline-derived CDR1 and CDR2 are LNHNV and YYDKDF (reference sequence). V shed 3 bases and J shed 2 bases, with 11 bases lying between them. The CDR3 loop reads CATSSLGLAYEQYF. CDR3 nucleotide sequence: TGTGCCACCAGCAGTCTCGGACTGGCCTACGAGCAGTACTTC.

This rearrangement joins TRBV7-7 to TRBJ2-5; no reliable D call. This CDR3 is built from 11 residues. Germline assignment: CDR1 SSHAT and CDR2 FNYEAQ (reference sequence). The CDR3 loop is CSRQVGETQYF. CDR3 DNA: TGTTCCCGGCAAGTCGGCGAGACCCAGTACTTC. The whole variable domain, filled in from reference TRBV7-7 and TRBJ2-5, reads GAGVSQSPRYKVTKRGQDVTLRCDPISSHATLYWYQQALGQGPEFLTYFNYEAQPDKSGLPSDRFSAERPEGSISTLTIQRTEQRDSAMYRCSRQVGETQYFGPGTRLLVL.

This clonotype was seen ten or more times. Here the CDR3 DNA reads TGTGCCAGCAGCTTAGAGCCAGGGAGAATTTCACCCCTCCACTTT. Translated: CASSLEPGRISPLHF. V and J are TRBV7-8 and TRBJ1-6; tentatively, D is TRBD1 (5 bases). The germline V gene encodes CDR1 SGHVS and CDR2 FQNEAQ. Trimming removed 1 base from V and 9 bases from J, with 13 bases in between. The CDR3 has 15 amino acids.

With regard to this clonotype: A read error may explain this, as a much larger clone is one base away. The chain combines TRBV11-2 with TRBJ2-3, with 7 bases fitting TRBD2. With V trimmed by 1 base and J by 2 bases, 3 bases remained unmatched. The germline CDR1 and CDR2 sequences are SGHAT and FQNNGV. The CDR3 has 15 amino acids. Here the CDR3 DNA reads TGTGCCAGCAGCTTAGTCAGCGGGGTCACAGATACGCAGTATTTT. Protein sequence: CASSLVSGVTDTQYF.

J is TRBJ2-7 and V is TRBV29-1; tentatively, D is TRBD2 (6 bases). The CDR3 totals 12 residues. The germline V gene encodes CDR1 SQVTM and CDR2 ANQGSEA. Trimming took off 6 bases at V and 9 bases at J, with 18 bases between the two ends. The DNA for the CDR3 is TGCAGCGTCGACCCGGGCAGGGAGGTGCAGTACTTC. Amino acids: CSVDPGREVQYF.

This clonotype was recorded at least ten times. The J gene is TRBJ2-3, the V gene TRBV24-1, with 12 bases that match TRBD2. CDR3 size: 18 residues. V shed 1 base and J 1 base; nucleotides not matched to a gene: 5. Per the germline V gene, CDR1 is KGHDR and CDR2 is SFDVKD. The chain's CDR3 is CATSDLSASGGGTDTQYF. DNA of the CDR3: TGTGCCACCAGTGATTTATCGGCTAGCGGGGGGGGCACAGATACGCAGTATTTT.